The text below deals with one TCR beta chain. The target antigen is unknown. Measured with immunoSEQ multiplex PCR; TCRdb has only the in-frame clones, and not every one. There are about 69,000 clones in the sample; roughly nine tenths occur only once, and around 0.42% lies in the top ten. This sample is part of a study of Tregs in tolerant kidney transplant recipients. From germline, CDR1 is MDHEN and CDR2 SYDVKM. V lost 10 bases, J lost 7 bases, and 14 bases stayed unmatched. The CDR3 totals 14 residues. Study-wide findings and caveats: Biological reproducibility was not directly addressed in this study. Donor-specific Treg expansion exceeded global Treg expansion in tolerant patients, suggesting antigen drive.

This receptor was identified in a human donor who received a combined kidney and bone marrow transplant. This specimen was CD4+ T cells from blood, taken before the transplant. V usage is TRBV28 and J usage is TRBJ2-7; 9 nucleotides match TRBD2. CDR3 coding DNA: TGTGCCACACTTAGCGGGAGCTCTTTTAGGGAGCAGTACTTC. It is translated as CATLSGSSFREQYF.